The 5 T cell receptor beta chains reported below all come from one sample, sequenced in a study of CD8+CD57+ T cells in acquired aplastic anemia (dated by TCRdb to the late 2010s). TCRdb records Illumina HiSeq 2000 as the sequencer. Genomic DNA was used as template for profiling of TCR beta VDJ combinations and CDR3 sequences. The raw public data were reprocessed by TCRdb itself: fastp quality trimming at Q25, MiXCR clonotype calling, in-frame beta chains only. Every distinct CDR3 protein forms one entry, paired with its most common genes and DNA. The sample table records under 200,000 distinct CDR3 sequences; around 43% of these occur just once. The ten largest make up about 2.9% of the sample. Patients chosen for sequencing had shown expansion of CD8+CD57+ cells by flow cytometry. The specimen was sorted CD4+, CD8+, or CD8+CD57+ T cells (not recorded which) from PBMCs. The receptor source for this set is a human donor with aplastic anemia.

The sample holds many counts of this clonotype. A much larger clonotype is one base distant, so this may be a read error. The chain employs TRBV15 and TRBJ1-5, with a possible D match to TRBD1 (5 bases). The CDR3 has 13 residues. Germline CDR1 reads LNHNV; CDR2 reads YYDKDF (reference sequence). The CDR3 DNA is TGTGCCACCAACCAGGGTGTCAATCAGCCCCATCATTTT. Translated, it gives CATNQGVNQPHHF. Looking up the rest from reference TRBV15 and TRBJ1-5 gives the full variable domain: DAMVIQNPRYQVTQFGKPVTLSCSQTLNHNVMYWYQQKSSQAPKLLFHYYDKDFNNEADTPDNFQSRRPNTSFCFLDIRSPGLGDTAMYLCATNQGVNQPHHFGDGTRLSIL.

This clonotype was recorded at least ten times. J is TRBJ2-3 and V is TRBV24-1; D may be TRBD2 (5 bases). Per germline, CDR1 KGHDR and CDR2 SFDVKD. The CDR3 has 13 residues. Trimming took off 9 bases at V and 4 bases at J, with 13 bases between the two ends. This CDR3 reads CATRTRFADTQYF. For the CDR3, the DNA is TGTGCCACCCGGACTCGGTTCGCAGATACGCAGTATTTT.

The genes are TRBV2 and TRBJ1-1; D perhaps matches TRBD1 (5 bases). The germline CDR1 and CDR2 sequences are SNHLY and FYNNEI. There are 14 residues in the CDR3. V lost 9 bases to trimming and J lost 1 base, with 15 bases between them. The DNA of the CDR3 is TGTGCCAGAACTAAACAGGATCAGAACACTGAAGCTTTCTTT. It encodes CARTKQDQNTEAFF.

This clonotype was counted ten times or more. The rearrangement joins TRBV20-1 to TRBJ2-5; 12 positions match TRBD2. The CDR3 totals 14 residues. The junction had 6 bases not matched to a gene; V was cut back by 5 bases and J by 5 bases. Germline lookup yields CDR1 DFQATT and CDR2 SNEGSKA (reference sequence). In nucleotides, the CDR3 is TGCAGTGCTCTAGCGGGGGGGCCGGGCGAGACCCAGTACTTC. Translation: CSALAGGPGETQYF.

The chain is built from TRBV10-3 and TRBJ2-3, with 9 bases identical to TRBD2. The CDR3 is 15 residues long. Germline values: CDR1 ENHRY, CDR2 SYGVKD. V lost 4 bases and J lost 3; bases outside the gene matches: 5. CDR3 in amino acids: CAISGLAGITDTQYF. Here the CDR3 DNA reads TGTGCCATCAGTGGGCTAGCGGGGATTACAGATACGCAGTATTTT.